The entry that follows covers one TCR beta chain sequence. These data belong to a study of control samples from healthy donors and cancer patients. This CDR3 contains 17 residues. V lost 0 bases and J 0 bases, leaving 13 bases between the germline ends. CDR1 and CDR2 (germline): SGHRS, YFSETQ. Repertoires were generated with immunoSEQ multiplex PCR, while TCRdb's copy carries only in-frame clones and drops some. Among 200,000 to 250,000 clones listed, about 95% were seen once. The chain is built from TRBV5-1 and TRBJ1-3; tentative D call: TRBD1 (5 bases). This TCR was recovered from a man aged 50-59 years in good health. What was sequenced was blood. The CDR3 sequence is CASSLDILGGSGNTIYF. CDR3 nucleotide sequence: TGCGCCAGCAGCTTGGATATTCTGGGGGGCTCTGGAAACACCATATATTTT.